This paragraph covers one T cell receptor (beta chain) sequence. This specimen comes from a study of blood T cell repertoires in COVID-19. Generated by immunoSEQ multiplex PCR, the TCRdb table keeps only in-frame clones and is missing some. This table holds roughly 380,000 clones, roughly four fifths found once. Germline V lookup: CDR1 SGHDT, CDR2 YYEEEE. The CDR3 is 14 residues long. Trimming stripped 2 bases from V and 7 bases from J, with 10 bases between. The specimen sequenced was peripheral blood. The TCR comes from a human donor with acute or convalescent COVID-19. The donor label of this sample is uncertain. The chain couples TRBV5-6 to TRBJ1-6; the D is unclear. CDR3 protein: CASSFHVRNSPLHF. The CDR3 region has the DNA TGTGCCAGCAGCTTCCACGTTCGGAATTCACCCCTCCACTTT.